The clone carrying this T cell receptor (beta chain) is a singleton in its sample. The antigen is unknown. The authors ran a second PCR of about 6 to 11 cycles using a sample-barcoded 5' primer and a J-beta primer mix. TCRdb recomputed calls from the 5' RACE reads with MiXCR, one row per CDR3 protein. The sample lists roughly 1,100,000 distinct CDR3 sequences, 20% to 25% occurring once. The entry originates in a study of blood T cells in healthy people across ages. Regarding the study as a whole: It was held that the diversity estimates obtained from one million T cells were underestimates. A greater number of naive CD4+ cells and higher diversity distinguished long-lived donors from aged donors.

The CDR3 covers 13 residues. V dropped 2 bases and J dropped 12 bases, with 13 bases sitting between them. Germline V gene data show CDR1 as MNHNY and CDR2 as SVGAGI (reference sequence). The same sample was also used in a study of T cells of mothers and their children. That source adds: Healthy Caucasian mothers, three in number, and their six children were the donors. Unrelated mother-child pairs always had slightly, but never significantly, lower normalized overlap than related pairs.

This TCR was sampled from a girl aged 2 to 9 in good health. The sequencing input was blood. The V call is TRBV6-6, the J call TRBJ1-4, with D possibly being TRBD1 (6 bases). CDR3 nucleotides: TGTGCCAGCAGTTACCCGGGGGCGCCGGAACTGTTTTTT. Translated: CASSYPGAPELFF.